These T cell receptor beta chains were read from a single sample in a study of monozygotic twins with inflammatory bowel disease. After re-calling the 5' RACE reads, TCRdb lists one entry per CDR3 protein, DNA absent. This sample lists around 190,000 distinct CDR3 sequences; its ten largest clones have less than 2%. Sequenced material: blood. Source of these receptors: a human donor with ulcerative colitis or Crohn's disease, or a healthy co-twin of an affected twin (not recorded which). Both conserved end residues are part of each CDR3.

>TRBV12-3/TRBV12-4|TRBJ1-1
CASSLGTGLDTEAFF
>TRBV5-1|TRBJ1-1
CASSLGGIMNTEAFF
>TRBV29-1|TRBJ2-5
CSVPGTQIGETQYF
>TRBV6-5|TRBJ1-2
CASSYSGSGGYTF
>TRBV12-3/TRBV12-4|TRBJ2-1
CASSRDRVDEQFF
>TRBV28|TRBJ1-2
CASTDNYGYTF
>TRBV27|TRBJ2-1
CASSLSTSGGNTYNEQFF
>TRBV5-1|TRBJ2-5
CASRYLGAIGKETQYF
>TRBV12-3/TRBV12-4|TRBJ2-3
CASRLVPGRPQYF
>TRBV5-1|TRBJ1-2
CASSVVAGPSSGYTF
>TRBV12-3/TRBV12-4|TRBJ1-5
CASSPGGQGYQPQHF
>TRBV27|TRBJ2-1
CASSLLLNHKGYNEQFF
>TRBV5-1|TRBJ1-1
CASSWGTAVEAFF
>TRBV5-1|TRBJ2-7
CASSLRTGGAREQYF
>TRBV12-3/TRBV12-4|TRBJ2-1
CASRAGGTGGFDEQFF
>TRBV5-1|TRBJ2-5
CASSDQRQGETQYF
>TRBV5-1|TRBJ1-2
CASSFGQVSYGYTF
>TRBV6-1|TRBJ2-7
CASRHRGSSYEQYF
>TRBV20-1|TRBJ2-7
CSARGTGPYEQYF
>TRBV3-1|TRBJ1-5
CASSDRAIGPQRF